This T cell receptor (beta chain) was identified in a study of T cell responses to AZD1222 COVID-19 vaccine. Turning to the study itself: Second-dose recipients at about 4 or about 12 weeks were treated as one pooled group.

The CDR3 is made up of 15 amino acids. The V gene lost 7 bases and the J gene lost 0 bases, with 14 bases spanning the gap. Germline assignment: CDR1 MNHEY and CDR2 SVGAGI. General study points: CD4 TCRs covered the whole spike, strongest at regions 160-218 and 743-854. Spike-specific TCR repertoires showed rising breadth and depth after two AZD1222 doses. The sample set comprised mostly white British donors with more females, and clonal diversity was possibly underestimated.

A single count supports this clone. Its specificity is unknown. Profiling relied on immunoSEQ multiplex PCR, and the TCRdb table lists in-frame clones only, not all of them. The top ten clones hold under 3.5% of a sample with roughly 120,000 clones, roughly 91% of them seen once. The sequence was obtained from an adult in good health. The V gene is TRBV6-5, the J gene TRBJ2-3; maybe TRBD1 (7 bases). Here the sequenced sample was peripheral blood, taken on day 0 of AZD1222 vaccination. The DNA for the CDR3 is TGTGCCAGCAACCAGGGGGGTAGTAGCACAGATACGCAGTATTTT. It encodes CASNQGGSSTDTQYF.